The clone carrying this T cell receptor beta chain was seen a few times. The sample is drawn from a study of early T cells in non-severe SARS-CoV-2 infection. TCRdb itself ran the 5' RACE reads through MiXCR, one entry per CDR3 protein. Among more than 90,000 distinct CDR3 sequences, about 13% were seen once, and the ten largest hold around 2%. This CDR3 has 14 residues. Germline CDR1 and CDR2: LNHDA and SQIVND (reference sequence). V lost 3 bases, J lost 1 base, and 10 bases lay in between. The sample was whole blood. The clonotype comes from an adult who was a healthcare worker with PCR-confirmed SARS-CoV-2 infection or an uninfected control (not recorded which). The V call is TRBV19, the J call TRBJ2-7; D unclear. CDR3 nucleotides: TGTGCCAGTAGTATTTCGGTGGGATCCTACGAGCAGTACTTC. Its translation is CASSISVGSYEQYF.